Presented here are 5 T cell receptor beta chains from one specimen sequenced in a study of T cell responses to AZD1222 COVID-19 vaccine. Here immunoSEQ multiplex PCR was the method, and the copy in TCRdb shows in-frame clones only, minus some. The table has approximately 90,000 clones, approximately 86% seen once. The starting material was peripheral blood, obtained on day 0 of AZD1222 vaccination. The receptors were gathered from an adult in good health.

The chain combines TRBV7-2 with TRBJ1-2; 7 bases match TRBD1. There are 16 residues in the CDR3. Germline V lookup: CDR1 SGHTA, CDR2 FQGNSA. With 1 base clipped from V and 4 bases from J, the junction kept 9 bases outside the gene matches. The CDR3 DNA reads as TGTGCCAGCAGCTTAGGCCCGGGACAGCTATCCTATGGCTACACCTTC. Its protein product is CASSLGPGQLSYGYTF. Looking up the rest from reference TRBV7-2 and TRBJ1-2 gives the full variable domain: GAGVSQSPSNKVTEKGKDVELRCDPISGHTALYWYRQSLGQGLEFLIYFQGNSAPDKSGLPSDRFSAERTGGSVSTLTIQRTQQEDSAVYLCASSLGPGQLSYGYTFGSGTRLTVV.

The rearrangement uses TRBV5-1 and TRBJ2-1; 13 bases line up with TRBD2. The germline gives CDR1 SGHRS, CDR2 YFSETQ. V trimming: 3 bases; J trimming: 7 bases; junction bases outside the gene matches: 4. This CDR3 spans 15 amino acids. In DNA form, the CDR3 reads TGCGCCAGCAGCTACGGACTAGCGGGAGTTAATGAGCAGTTCTTC. It translates to CASSYGLAGVNEQFF.

The chain is built from TRBV19 and TRBJ2-1, with 12 nucleotides matching TRBD2. CDR3 length: 16 residues. The germline V gene encodes CDR1 LNHDA and CDR2 SQIVND (reference sequence). Trimming at V came to 5 bases and at J to 7 bases, leaving 9 bases not matched to a gene. The CDR3 bases are TGTGCCAGTAGTGCCGGGCGGACTAGCGGGGCAAATGAGCAGTTCTTC. As protein: CASSAGRTSGANEQFF.

This clone was observed a few times. V usage is TRBV11-3 and J usage is TRBJ1-1; D gene unclear. Between the trimmed V and J ends, which lost 4 bases and 0 bases, there was a span of 9 bases. This CDR3 spans 14 amino acids. Per germline, CDR1 SGHNT and CDR2 YENEEA. The DNA of the CDR3 is TGTGCCAGCAGCTCGGACTACATGAACACTGAAGCTTTCTTT. Translating gives CASSSDYMNTEAFF.

This clone was observed once. This CDR3 reads CASSDKTGENTDTQYF. DNA for the CDR3: TGTGCCAGCAGCGATAAAACGGGAGAAAACACAGATACGCAGTATTTT. V gene TRBV7-8 combines with J gene TRBJ2-3; a possible D gene is TRBD2 (6 bases). There are 16 residues in the CDR3. The germline V gene has CDR1 SGHVS and CDR2 FQNEAQ. The ends were cut back, 5 bases at V and 2 bases at J, with 17 bases in the middle.